This TCR beta chain was profiled in a study of human T cells and chemical hapten exposure. The sample holds a few counts of this clonotype. Specified time point: patch test 2, 6 weeks after DPC sensitization. Stated treatment: therapeutic diphenylcyclopropenone sensitization with weekly scalp DPC. CDR1 and CDR2 from the germline V gene are SGHRS and YFSETQ. CDR3 length equals 16 residues. The ends were cut back, 5 bases at V and 4 bases at J, with 22 bases in the middle. TCRdb re-called the RACE reads through MiXCR, storing one row per CDR3 protein. This table has about 78,000 distinct CDR3 sequences, over 6.5% appearing once.

The chain joins TRBV5-1 to TRBJ2-7; the D gene could be TRBD1 or TRBD2 (6 bases each). The source is a woman aged 50 to 60 with alopecia areata. Some clones in this sample may be carry-over from other donors' samples. The sample was whole blood, taken in connection with sensitization to the hapten diphenylcyclopropenone (DPC). The DNA of the CDR3 is TGCGCCAGCAGGCAGGGGTCGGGCCCTGGGGGGTACGAGCAGTACTTC. Residues: CASRQGSGPGGYEQYF.